This T cell receptor beta chain was obtained from a study of blood T cells in healthy people across ages. Concerning this clonotype: Its cognate antigen is unknown. Germline is not matched at one junction end, which may reflect a read error.

This CDR3 contains 14 residues. Germline V lookup: CDR1 MNHEY, CDR2 SVGEGT. The study, taken as a whole, reports: Older age went with lower TCR beta diversity per million T cells, in a roughly linear way. A strong correlation was seen between TCR beta diversity and naive T cell percentage.

Next came a second PCR, run for about 7 to 12 cycles, which used a sample-barcoded 5' primer along with a J-beta primer mix. Each single sample gave us at least 2.5 million CDR3-containing paired-end reads. TCRdb fed the 5' RACE reads into MiXCR, producing one record per CDR3 protein. The sample lists about 1.8 million distinct CDR3 sequences, approximately 50% occurring once. This receptor was obtained from a middle-aged woman in good health. Specimen: blood. The rearrangement joins TRBV6-2 or TRBV6-3 to TRBJ2-5; a weak D match, TRBD1 (6 bases). CDR3 sequence: CAGRGWLRQEAQYF. The CDR3, as DNA: TGTGCCGGCAGGGGCTGGTTAAGGCAAGAGGCCCAGTACTTC.